The T cell receptor (beta chain) under discussion was sequenced for a study of technical replicates of blood from a few donors. The germline V gene encodes CDR1 SQVTM and CDR2 ANQGSEA. The CDR3 extends over 12 amino acids. Trimming took 4 bases from V and 5 from J, leaving 10 bases between them. Some clones are missing from TCRdb's copy, which holds only in-frame ones; the method was immunoSEQ multiplex PCR. The table includes about 88,000 clones, just under 95% detected once. The clonotype was recovered from a human donor in good health. This chain connects TRBV29-1 to TRBJ2-3, with TRBD1 as a possible D gene (6 bases). Sequenced input: T cells isolated from PBMCs. This CDR3 is CSVGPRGDTQYF. The DNA of the CDR3 is TGCAGCGTTGGTCCCAGGGGAGATACGCAGTATTTT.